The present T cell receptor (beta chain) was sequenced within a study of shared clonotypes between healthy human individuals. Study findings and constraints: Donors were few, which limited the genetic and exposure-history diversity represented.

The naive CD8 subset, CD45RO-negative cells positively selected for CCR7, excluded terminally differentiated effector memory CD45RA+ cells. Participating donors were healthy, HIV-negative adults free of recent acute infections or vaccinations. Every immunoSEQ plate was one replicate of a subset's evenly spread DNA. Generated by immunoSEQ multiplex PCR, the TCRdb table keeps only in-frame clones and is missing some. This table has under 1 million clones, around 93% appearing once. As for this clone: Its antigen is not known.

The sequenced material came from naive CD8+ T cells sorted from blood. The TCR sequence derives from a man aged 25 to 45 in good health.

CDR3 loop: CASSPSDTYEQYF. The CDR3 nucleotides are TGTGCCAGCTCACCGAGCGATACCTACGAGCAGTACTTC. The rearrangement joins TRBV18 to TRBJ2-7; D not certain. This CDR3 region has 13 residues. Germline CDR1 is KGHSH and CDR2 is LQKENI. V lost 3 bases to trimming and J lost 2 bases, with 8 bases between them.